This entry lists 28 T cell receptor beta chains sequenced from one sample in a study of early T cells in non-severe SARS-CoV-2 infection. Using its own MiXCR run on the 5' RACE reads, TCRdb lists one record per CDR3 protein. Altogether approximately 43,000 distinct CDR3 sequences are present, around 6.8% being singletons, with the ten largest covering around 5.1%. The sequenced material came from whole blood. The receptors were sampled from an adult who was a healthcare worker with PCR-confirmed SARS-CoV-2 infection or an uninfected control (not recorded which).

This clonotype came up many times. The J gene is TRBJ1-2, the V gene TRBV11-2; D not resolved. CDR1 is SGHAT, CDR2 FQNNGV, per germline. The ends were cut back, 3 bases at V and 7 bases at J, with 6 bases in the middle. The CDR3 is 11 amino acids. The CDR3 sequence is CASSFGGGYTF. DNA of the CDR3: TGTGCCAGCAGCTTCGGCGGTGGCTACACCTTC. The complete variable domain, with remaining parts taken from reference TRBV11-2 and TRBJ1-2, reads EAGVAQSPRYKIIEKRQSVAFWCNPISGHATLYWYQQILGQGPKLLIQFQNNGVVDDSQLPKDRFSAERLKGVDSTLKIQPAKLEDSAVYLCASSFGGGYTFGSGTRLTVV.

The J gene is TRBJ1-6, the V gene TRBV11-2, with D possibly being TRBD1 (6 bases). In germline, CDR1 is SGHAT, CDR2 FQNNGV. V shed 0 bases and J shed 6 bases, with 18 bases lying between them. The CDR3 totals 18 residues. As DNA, the CDR3 is TGTGCCAGCAGCTTAGACGGCCGGACAGCGATTAGTAATTCACCCCTCCACTTT. The encoded protein is CASSLDGRTAISNSPLHF.

This clonotype was found many times. The V call is TRBV30, the J call TRBJ2-2, with TRBD2 matching over 7 bases. This CDR3 has 16 residues. Germline CDR1 reads GTSNPN; CDR2 reads SVGIG (reference sequence). J was trimmed by 0 bases and V by 1 base; bases with no gene match: 5. The CDR3 DNA reads TGTGCCTGGAGTGGGGTAGCGGGCGCGAACACCGGGGAGCTGTTTTTT. This encodes CAWSGVAGANTGELFF.

The chain has TRBV5-4 and TRBJ2-7, with D perhaps assigned TRBD1 or TRBD2 (6 bases each). Per the germline V gene, CDR1 is SGHNT and CDR2 is YYREEE (reference sequence). The CDR3 has 13 residues. Trimming stripped 6 bases from V and 1 base from J, with 11 bases between. CDR3 sequence reads: CASTEGGSYEQYF. Here the CDR3 DNA reads TGTGCCAGCACAGAGGGGGGTTCCTACGAGCAGTACTTC. Full variable domain (outside the CDR3, taken from reference TRBV5-4 and TRBJ2-7): ETGVTQSPTHLIKTRGQQVTLRCSSQSGHNTVSWYQQALGQGPQFIFQYYREEENGRGNFPPRFSGLQFPNYSSELNVNALELDDSALYLCASTEGGSYEQYFGPGTRLTVT.

The V call is TRBV28, the J call TRBJ2-3; D is possibly TRBD1 or TRBD2 (5 bases each). V gave up 3 bases and J gave up 0 bases, with 7 bases separating them. The CDR3 loop spans 14 amino acids. Germline values: CDR1 MDHEN, CDR2 SYDVKM. The CDR3 region has the DNA TGTGCCAGCAGTTTGTGGGGGAGCACAGATACGCAGTATTTT. Translating gives CASSLWGSTDTQYF.

The genes are TRBV30 and TRBJ1-1; TRBD1 might be the D (5 bases). CDR1 GTSNPN and CDR2 SVGIG come from the germline V gene (reference sequence). The CDR3 has 14 amino acids. The ends were cut back, 0 bases at V and 4 bases at J, with 12 bases in the middle. CDR3 nucleotides: TGTGCCTGGAGTGTACTGGGGGAGGCCACTGAAGCTTTCTTT. This encodes CAWSVLGEATEAFF.

This clonotype was recorded a few times. The chain employs TRBV6-5 and TRBJ2-5; 9 positions agree with TRBD2. Germline trimming cut 2 bases from V and 5 bases from J; bases unmatched to any gene: 6. Looked up from germline, CDR1 is MNHEY and CDR2 is SVGAGI. This CDR3 region has 15 residues. The CDR3 sequence: CASSYEAGGQETQYF. In nucleotides, the CDR3 is TGTGCCAGCAGTTACGAGGCGGGGGGGCAGGAGACCCAGTACTTC.

This clonotype occurred a few times. The chain couples TRBV4-1 to TRBJ2-1, with D perhaps matching TRBD2 (5 bases). Between the trimmed V and J ends, which lost 1 base and 3 bases, there was a span of 13 bases. The CDR3 length is 16 residues. Germline assignment: CDR1 MGHRA and CDR2 YSYEKL. CDR3: CASSQVRLAVYNEQFF. The CDR3 nucleotides read TGCGCCAGCAGCCAAGTGAGGCTAGCCGTCTACAATGAGCAGTTCTTC.

This clonotype was recorded a few times. The V call is TRBV18, the J call TRBJ1-1; a weak D match, TRBD1 (5 bases). CDR3 length: 14 residues. The V gene's germline CDR1 is KGHSH and CDR2 LQKENI. The V end lost 6 bases, the J end lost 1 base, and 12 bases lay between the germline ends. CDR3 residues: CASSYGGGNTEAFF. CDR3 nucleotides: TGTGCCAGCTCCTATGGGGGAGGGAACACTGAAGCTTTCTTT.

The rearrangement links TRBV14 to TRBJ2-7; 10 nucleotides line up with TRBD1. The CDR3 is made up of 15 amino acids. Germline loops: CDR1 SGHDN, CDR2 FVKESK. V trimming: 4 bases; J trimming: 2 bases; junction bases outside the gene matches: 5. The CDR3 loop reads CASSLRDRGAYEQYF. The CDR3 region has the DNA TGTGCCAGCAGCCTCCGGGACAGGGGAGCCTACGAGCAGTACTTC.

This clonotype was detected only a few times. The gene calls are TRBV19 and TRBJ2-5; D gene unclear. This CDR3 has 16 amino acids. V shed 4 bases and J shed 1 base, with 16 bases lying between them. From germline, CDR1 is LNHDA and CDR2 SQIVND (reference sequence). The CDR3 DNA reads as TGTGCCAGTAGTAATCAGAGGAGAGGTTCCCAAGAGACCCAGTACTTC. This translates into CASSNQRRGSQETQYF.

This clonotype occurred many times. The chain uses TRBV11-2 and TRBJ2-7, with TRBD1 as a possible D gene (5 bases). From germline, CDR1 is SGHAT and CDR2 FQNNGV. This CDR3 comprises 15 residues. The ends were cut back, 0 bases at V and 1 base at J, with 10 bases in the middle. CDR3: CASSLDRQWSYEQYF. In DNA, the CDR3 is TGTGCCAGCAGCTTAGACAGACAGTGGTCCTACGAGCAGTACTTC.

The chain links TRBV7-6 to TRBJ2-2, with 8 bases aligning to TRBD2. V shed 3 bases and J 4 bases; nucleotides not matched to a gene: 4. The CDR3 spans 15 residues. CDR1 and CDR2 from the germline V gene are SGHVS and FNYEAQ. The CDR3 loop is CASSFRLASTGELFF. For the CDR3, the DNA is TGTGCCAGCAGCTTCAGACTAGCGAGCACCGGGGAGCTGTTTTTT.

There are many counts of this clonotype. In DNA form, the CDR3 reads TGTGCCAGCACCACCGGGACAGGGGCAGATACGCAGTATTTT. Protein product: CASTTGTGADTQYF. The chain links TRBV18 to TRBJ2-3; 10 bases line up with TRBD1. CDR3 size: 14 residues. In germline, CDR1 is KGHSH, CDR2 LQKENI. With 8 bases clipped from V and 4 bases from J, the junction kept 6 bases outside the gene matches.

CDR3 sequence: CASSSGPYGYTF. CDR3 sequence (DNA): TGTGCCAGCAGTTCCGGACCCTATGGCTACACCTTC. The gene calls are TRBV12-3 or TRBV12-4 and TRBJ1-2; no reliable D call. The CDR3 sequence is 12 residues long. Trimming took 4 bases from V and 4 from J, leaving 7 bases between them.

There are many counts of this clonotype. The CDR3 DNA follows: TGTGCCAGTAGTGAGCATACAGGGGAGCGCTATGGCTACACCTTC. This encodes CASSEHTGERYGYTF. The V call is TRBV19, the J call TRBJ1-2, with 7 bases matching TRBD1. Germline V CDR1 and CDR2: LNHDA, SQIVND (reference sequence). V shed 5 bases and J 4 bases; nucleotides not matched to a gene: 10. CDR3 length equals 15 residues.

The rearrangement links TRBV6-1 to TRBJ2-3, with D perhaps TRBD1 (5 bases). Germline V CDR1 and CDR2: MNHNS, SASEGT. The CDR3 is 12 residues long. V was cut by 10 bases and J by 2 bases, with 10 bases left in between. This chain's CDR3 is CAIGHFTDTQYF. The DNA of the CDR3 is TGTGCCATCGGACATTTCACAGATACGCAGTATTTT.

In its sample, this clonotype was seen many times. The V call is TRBV2, the J call TRBJ1-1, with 12 bases that match TRBD1. The CDR3 consists of 17 residues. With 9 bases clipped from V and 1 base from J, the junction kept 12 bases outside the gene matches. Germline V gives CDR1 SNHLY, CDR2 FYNNEI. CDR3: CASRRDGTGGPNTEAFF. CDR3 coding DNA: TGTGCCAGTCGGAGGGACGGGACAGGGGGCCCGAACACTGAAGCTTTCTTT.

This clonotype showed up many times. This CDR3 is CSVDAGANEQYF. The CDR3 bases are TGCAGCGTTGATGCAGGGGCCAACGAGCAGTACTTC. The chain links TRBV29-1 to TRBJ2-7, with D perhaps TRBD1 (6 bases). In germline, CDR1 is SQVTM, CDR2 ANQGSEA. There are 12 residues in the CDR3. Trimming took 3 bases from V and 5 from J, leaving 11 bases between them.

Regarding this clonotype: With a much larger clone just one base away, this may be a read error. This sequence joins TRBV3-1 and TRBJ1-3, with D perhaps matching TRBD1 (6 bases). Germline CDR1 reads LGHDT; CDR2 reads YNNKEL (reference sequence). The CDR3 is 19 amino acids. V lost 4 bases, J lost 7 bases, and 29 bases lay in between. The CDR3 nucleotides are TGTGCCAGCAGCCGCTCCGACTCAACAGGGCTGGCGGGAAGCAACACCATATATTTT. This sequence encodes CASSRSDSTGLAGSNTIYF.

The sample holds many counts of this clonotype. J is TRBJ1-1 and V is TRBV25-1; 7 positions agree with TRBD1. The trim removed 3 bases at V and 1 base at J, leaving 8 bases unmatched. CDR3 length equals 16 residues. Germline V gives CDR1 MGHDK, CDR2 SYGVNS. Here the CDR3 DNA reads TGTGCCAGCAGTGACTCCAGGGGGAGAAGGAACACTGAAGCTTTCTTT. Protein product: CASSDSRGRRNTEAFF.

J is TRBJ2-2 and V is TRBV11-2; TRBD1 matches 8 bases. Per germline, CDR1 SGHAT and CDR2 FQNNGV. V lost 5 bases, J lost 3 bases, and 5 bases stayed unmatched. This CDR3 contains 15 residues. The CDR3 DNA sequence: TGTGCCAGCAGCCCAGGGGGCGCGGACACCGGGGAGCTGTTTTTT. Protein: CASSPGGADTGELFF.

This clonotype was observed at least ten times. The chain combines TRBV4-2 with TRBJ1-5; 11 bases are a match to TRBD1. V shed 1 base, J shed 6 bases, and the junction held 8 bases outside the gene matches. This CDR3 spans 17 amino acids. Germline CDR1 reads LGHNA; CDR2 reads YNFKEQ. The CDR3 loop reads CASSQGAGQGARQPQHF. DNA for the CDR3: TGTGCCAGCAGCCAAGGGGCAGGACAGGGGGCCCGTCAGCCCCAGCATTTT.

This clonotype was counted ten times or more. In DNA form, the CDR3 reads TGTGCCAGCGGGGGGGCGGGAGATACGCAGTATTTT. Encoded protein: CASGGAGDTQYF. V gene TRBV11-2 combines with J gene TRBJ2-3; D might be TRBD2 (7 bases). This CDR3 is 12 amino acids long. Germline loops: CDR1 SGHAT, CDR2 FQNNGV. V was shortened by 8 bases and J by 5 bases, with 11 bases between the two germline ends.

This clonotype was observed many times. One junction end disagrees with the germline gene, perhaps due to a read error. The gene calls are TRBV7-7 and TRBJ2-3; perhaps D is TRBD1 or TRBD2 (5 bases each). Germline-derived CDR1 and CDR2 are SSHAT and FNYEAQ (reference sequence). The CDR3 runs 12 residues. CDR3 sequence (DNA): TGTGCTAGCAGCCCAGAGGGGCATACGCAGTATTTT. Its translation: CASSPEGHTQYF.

This clonotype was observed a few times. The chain uses TRBV4-3 and TRBJ1-2, with D unresolved. The CDR3 contains 16 residues. Trimming left V 0 bases short and J 0 bases short, with 11 bases between. CDR1 is LGHNA, CDR2 YSLEER, per germline. The CDR3 region is CASSQDTENSNYGYTF. The CDR3 DNA sequence: TGCGCCAGCAGCCAAGATACAGAAAATTCTAACTATGGCTACACCTTC.

The chain employs TRBV20-1 and TRBJ2-5; D possibly matches TRBD1 or TRBD2 (5 bases each). This CDR3 has 13 amino acids. Trimming took off 2 bases at V and 5 bases at J, with 12 bases between the two ends. The germline V gene has CDR1 DFQATT and CDR2 SNEGSKA (reference sequence). The CDR3 sequence: CSARLGVGETQYF. The DNA for the CDR3 is TGCAGTGCTAGACTGGGGGTCGGGGAGACCCAGTACTTC.

The table lists this clonotype with many counts. The V call is TRBV5-4, the J call TRBJ1-1; D not certain. CDR1 is SGHNT and CDR2 is YYREEE in the germline V gene (reference sequence). The CDR3 is 13 residues long. V was pared by 4 bases and J by 3 bases, with 10 bases between. CDR3 in amino acids: CASSDGLYTEAFF. DNA of the CDR3: TGTGCCAGCAGCGACGGACTTTACACTGAAGCTTTCTTT.